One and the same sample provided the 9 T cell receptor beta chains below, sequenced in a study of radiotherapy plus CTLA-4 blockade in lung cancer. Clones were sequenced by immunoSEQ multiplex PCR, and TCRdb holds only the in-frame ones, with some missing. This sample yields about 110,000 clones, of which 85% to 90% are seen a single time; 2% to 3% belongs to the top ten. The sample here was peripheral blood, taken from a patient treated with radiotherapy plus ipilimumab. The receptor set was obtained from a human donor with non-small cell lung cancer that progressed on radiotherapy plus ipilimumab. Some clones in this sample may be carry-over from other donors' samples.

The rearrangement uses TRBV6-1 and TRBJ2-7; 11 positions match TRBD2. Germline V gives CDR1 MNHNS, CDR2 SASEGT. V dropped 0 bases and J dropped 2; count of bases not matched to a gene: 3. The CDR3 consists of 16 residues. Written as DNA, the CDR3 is TGTGCCAGCAGTGAAGCGCTAGCGGGGGGCACCTACGAGCAGTACTTC. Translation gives CASSEALAGGTYEQYF.

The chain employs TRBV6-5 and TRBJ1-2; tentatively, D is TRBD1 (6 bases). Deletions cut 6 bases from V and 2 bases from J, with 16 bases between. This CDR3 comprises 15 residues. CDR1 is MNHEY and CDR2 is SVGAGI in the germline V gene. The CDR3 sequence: CASSSGVDRNYGYTF. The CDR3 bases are TGTGCCAGCAGCTCCGGGGTTGACAGGAACTATGGCTACACCTTC.

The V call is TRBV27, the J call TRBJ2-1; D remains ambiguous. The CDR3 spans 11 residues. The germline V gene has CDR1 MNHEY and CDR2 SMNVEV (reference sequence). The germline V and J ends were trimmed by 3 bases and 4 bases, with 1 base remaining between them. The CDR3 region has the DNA TGTGCCAGCAGTTTTTACAATGAGCAGTTCTTC. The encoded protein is CASSFYNEQFF.

The CDR3 loop reads CASSLRQGAMLNQPQHF. Here the CDR3 DNA reads TGTGCCAGTAGTCTAAGACAGGGGGCGATGTTGAATCAGCCCCAGCATTTT. The rearrangement links TRBV19 to TRBJ1-5; 10 nucleotides line up with TRBD1. In germline, CDR1 is LNHDA, CDR2 SQIVND (reference sequence). CDR3 length: 17 residues. The V gene end was trimmed by 5 bases and the J gene end by 4 bases; junction bases not matched to a gene: 11. Supplemented by reference TRBV19 and TRBJ1-5, the full variable domain reads DGGITQSPKYLFRKEGQNVTLSCEQNLNHDAMYWYRQDPGQGLRLIYYSQIVNDFQKGDIAEGYSVSREKKESFPLTVTSAQKNPTAFYLCASSLRQGAMLNQPQHFGDGTRLSIL.

The CDR3 nucleotides are TGTGCCAGCAGTGGGGCAAATAGCTCCCCTAGCTATGGCTACACCTTC. This translates into CASSGANSSPSYGYTF. The chain carries TRBV6-6 and TRBJ1-2; D perhaps matches TRBD1 (5 bases). This CDR3 region has 16 residues. CDR1 is MNHNY and CDR2 is SVGAGI in the germline V gene (reference sequence). Trimming stripped 5 bases from V and 4 bases from J, with 20 bases between.

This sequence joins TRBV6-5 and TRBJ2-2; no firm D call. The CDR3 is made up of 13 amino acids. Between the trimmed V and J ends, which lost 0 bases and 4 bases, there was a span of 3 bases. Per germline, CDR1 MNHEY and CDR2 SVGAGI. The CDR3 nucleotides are TGTGCCAGCAGTTACTCCACCACCGGGGAGCTGTTTTTT. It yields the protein CASSYSTTGELFF.

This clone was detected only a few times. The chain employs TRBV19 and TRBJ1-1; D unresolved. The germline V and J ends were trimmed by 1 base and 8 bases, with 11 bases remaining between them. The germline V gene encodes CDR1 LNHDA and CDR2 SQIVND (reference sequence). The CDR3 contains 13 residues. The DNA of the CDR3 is TGTGCCAGTAGTATAGCCCGCGGAACAGAAGCTTTCTTT. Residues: CASSIARGTEAFF.

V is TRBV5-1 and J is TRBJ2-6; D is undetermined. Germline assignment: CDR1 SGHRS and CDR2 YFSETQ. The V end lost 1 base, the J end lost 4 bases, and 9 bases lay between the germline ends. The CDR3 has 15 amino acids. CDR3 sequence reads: CASSLRPSGANVLTF. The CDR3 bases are TGCGCCAGCAGCTTGAGGCCTTCGGGGGCCAACGTCCTGACTTTC.

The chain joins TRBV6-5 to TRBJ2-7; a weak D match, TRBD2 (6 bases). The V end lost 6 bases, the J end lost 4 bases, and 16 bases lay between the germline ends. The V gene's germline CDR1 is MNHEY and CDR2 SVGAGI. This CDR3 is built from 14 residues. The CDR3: CASRPHGTQYEQYF. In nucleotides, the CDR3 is TGTGCCAGCAGACCCCACGGGACTCAATACGAGCAGTACTTC.